Listed below are T cell receptor beta chains from one sample, sequenced in a study of metastatic and nonmetastatic thyroid tumors. TCRdb used MiXCR to call clones anew from the PCR reads. The data hold about 20,000 clones, with approximately 30% observed a single time. The sample was tumor tissue. The source of these receptors is a female donor with papillary thyroid cancer or a benign thyroid nodule (not recorded which). Some clones in this sample may be carry-over from other donors' samples. Both conserved end residues are trimmed from each CDR3. The order of the fields is J gene, V gene, D gene, CDR3 protein. The D gene is left open where the match is weak.

J gene: TRBJ2-3; V gene: TRBV7-7; D gene: NA; CDR3 protein: ASSPWGGKDTDTQY
J gene: TRBJ2-1; V gene: TRBV7-8; D gene: NA; CDR3 protein: ASSSTTEYNEQF
J gene: TRBJ2-2; V gene: TRBV27; D gene: NA; CDR3 protein: AISSAITGELF
J gene: TRBJ1-1; V gene: TRBV19; D gene: NA; CDR3 protein: ASSIWGQSNTGAF
J gene: TRBJ1-4; V gene: TRBV11-2; D gene: TRBD1; CDR3 protein: ASSPGQGPFTKLF
J gene: TRBJ1-5; V gene: TRBV28; D gene: TRBD1; CDR3 protein: ASSLGTGTPDQPQH
J gene: TRBJ2-7; V gene: TRBV27; D gene: TRBD2; CDR3 protein: ASSLGAGLVYEQY
J gene: TRBJ2-7; V gene: TRBV28; D gene: TRBD1; CDR3 protein: ASSSGTGANYEQY
J gene: TRBJ2-1; V gene: TRBV6-5; D gene: TRBD2; CDR3 protein: ASSYRGLAGVNEQF
J gene: TRBJ2-2; V gene: TRBV2; D gene: NA; CDR3 protein: ASSELQGNTGELF
J gene: TRBJ2-3; V gene: TRBV4-3; D gene: NA; CDR3 protein: ASSQDRESSGAQY
J gene: TRBJ1-2; V gene: TRBV4-3; D gene: NA; CDR3 protein: ASSQDIRWGGYT
J gene: TRBJ1-2; V gene: TRBV24-1; D gene: NA; CDR3 protein: ATSDPGGIGGYT
J gene: TRBJ2-2; V gene: TRBV9; D gene: NA; CDR3 protein: ASSARVAGDTGELF
J gene: TRBJ2-7; V gene: TRBV3-1; D gene: TRBD2; CDR3 protein: ASSQEGEGRVEQY
J gene: TRBJ2-1; V gene: TRBV24-1; D gene: TRBD1; CDR3 protein: ATSALGGQGYNEQF
J gene: TRBJ1-2; V gene: TRBV18; D gene: TRBD1; CDR3 protein: ASSPGTGAGYT
J gene: TRBJ2-3; V gene: TRBV4-3; D gene: TRBD1; CDR3 protein: ASSQDGTGDYTDTQY
J gene: TRBJ1-5; V gene: TRBV24-1; D gene: NA; CDR3 protein: ATSDSAGGSYQPQH
J gene: TRBJ1-1; V gene: TRBV7-2; D gene: NA; CDR3 protein: ASSLLGFNTEAF
J gene: TRBJ2-2; V gene: TRBV3-1; D gene: NA; CDR3 protein: ASSQGSHNTGELF
J gene: TRBJ2-4; V gene: TRBV6-1; D gene: NA; CDR3 protein: ASSPTWGTKNIQY
J gene: TRBJ1-3; V gene: TRBV5-1; D gene: NA; CDR3 protein: ASSLGDFSGNTIY